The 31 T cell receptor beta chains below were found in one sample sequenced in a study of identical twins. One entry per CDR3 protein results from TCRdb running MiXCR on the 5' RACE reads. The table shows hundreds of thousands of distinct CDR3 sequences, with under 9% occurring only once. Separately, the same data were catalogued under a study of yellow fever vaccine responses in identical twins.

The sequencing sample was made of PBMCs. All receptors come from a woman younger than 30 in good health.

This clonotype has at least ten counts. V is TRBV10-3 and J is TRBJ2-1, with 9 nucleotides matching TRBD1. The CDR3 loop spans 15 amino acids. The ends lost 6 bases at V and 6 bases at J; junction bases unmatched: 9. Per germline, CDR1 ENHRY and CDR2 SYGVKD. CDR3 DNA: TGTGCCATCAGGGGGACAGGGAGGACGATCAATGAGCAGTTCTTC. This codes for CAIRGTGRTINEQFF.

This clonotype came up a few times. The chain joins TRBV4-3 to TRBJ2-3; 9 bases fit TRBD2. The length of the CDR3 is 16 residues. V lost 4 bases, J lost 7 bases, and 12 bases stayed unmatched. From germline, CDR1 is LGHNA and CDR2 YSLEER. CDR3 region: CASSRRIAGAENTQYF. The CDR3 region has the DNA TGCGCCAGCAGCCGAAGAATAGCGGGAGCGGAGAATACGCAGTATTTT.

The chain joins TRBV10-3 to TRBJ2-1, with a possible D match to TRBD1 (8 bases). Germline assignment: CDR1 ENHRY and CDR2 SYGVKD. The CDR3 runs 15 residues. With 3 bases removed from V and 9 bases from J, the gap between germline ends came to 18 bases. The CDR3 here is CAISDRTGRVSEQFF. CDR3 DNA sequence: TGTGCCATCAGTGATAGGACAGGGAGGGTTAGTGAGCAGTTCTTC.

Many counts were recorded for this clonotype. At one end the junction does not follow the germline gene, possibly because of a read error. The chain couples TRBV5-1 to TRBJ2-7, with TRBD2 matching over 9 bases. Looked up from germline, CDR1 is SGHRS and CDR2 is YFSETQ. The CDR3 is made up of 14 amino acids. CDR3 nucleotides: TGCGCCAGCAGCCCTAGCGGGGCCTCCAACGAGCAGTACTTC. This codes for CASSPSGASNEQYF.

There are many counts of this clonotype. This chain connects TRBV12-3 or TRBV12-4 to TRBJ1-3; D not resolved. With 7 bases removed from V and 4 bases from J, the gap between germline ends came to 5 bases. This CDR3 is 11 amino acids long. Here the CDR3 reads CASTVGNTIYF. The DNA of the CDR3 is TGTGCCAGCACCGTCGGAAACACCATATATTTT.

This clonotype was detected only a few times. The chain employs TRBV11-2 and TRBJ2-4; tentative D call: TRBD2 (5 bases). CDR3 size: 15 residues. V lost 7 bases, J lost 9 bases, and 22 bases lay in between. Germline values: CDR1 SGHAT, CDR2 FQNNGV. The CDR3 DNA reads TGTGCCAGCACCTTGAGGGATCTTCTACCGAGCATTCAGTACTTC. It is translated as CASTLRDLLPSIQYF.

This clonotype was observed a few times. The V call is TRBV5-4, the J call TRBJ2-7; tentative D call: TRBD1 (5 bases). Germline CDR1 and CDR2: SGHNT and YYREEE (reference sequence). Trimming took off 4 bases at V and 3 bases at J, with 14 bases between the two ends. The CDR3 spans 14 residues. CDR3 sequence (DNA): TGTGCCAGCAGCCTAAATCAGGGAAACTACGAGCAGTACTTC. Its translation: CASSLNQGNYEQYF.

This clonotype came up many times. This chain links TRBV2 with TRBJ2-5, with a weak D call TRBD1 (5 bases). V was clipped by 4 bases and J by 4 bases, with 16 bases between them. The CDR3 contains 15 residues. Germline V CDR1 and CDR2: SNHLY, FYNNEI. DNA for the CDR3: TGTGCCAGCAGTGTCCAGGGTCGTCAACGAGAGACCCAGTACTTC. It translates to CASSVQGRQRETQYF.

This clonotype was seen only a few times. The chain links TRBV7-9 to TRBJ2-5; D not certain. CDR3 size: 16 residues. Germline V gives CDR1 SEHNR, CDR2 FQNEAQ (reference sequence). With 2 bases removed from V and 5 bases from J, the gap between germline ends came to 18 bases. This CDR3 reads CASSLSNSVFSETQYF. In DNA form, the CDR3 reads TGTGCCAGCAGCTTAAGTAATTCCGTTTTCTCGGAGACCCAGTACTTC. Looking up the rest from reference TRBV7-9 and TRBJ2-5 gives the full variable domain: DTGVSQNPRHKITKRGQNVTFRCDPISEHNRLYWYRQTLGQGPEFLTYFQNEAQLEKSRLLSDRFSAERPKGSFSTLEIQRTEQGDSAMYLCASSLSNSVFSETQYFGPGTRLLVL.

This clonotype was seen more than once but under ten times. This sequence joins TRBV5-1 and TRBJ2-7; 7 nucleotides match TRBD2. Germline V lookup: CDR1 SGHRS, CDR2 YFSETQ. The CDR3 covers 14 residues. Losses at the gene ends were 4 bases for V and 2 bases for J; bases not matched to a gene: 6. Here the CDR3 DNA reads TGCGCCAGCAGCCTAGCGGACCTCACCTACGAGCAGTACTTC. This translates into CASSLADLTYEQYF. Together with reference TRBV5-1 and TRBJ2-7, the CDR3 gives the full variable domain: KAGVTQTPRYLIKTRGQQVTLSCSPISGHRSVSWYQQTPGQGLQFLFEYFSETQRNKGNFPGRFSGRQFSNSRSEMNVSTLELGDSALYLCASSLADLTYEQYFGPGTRLTVT.

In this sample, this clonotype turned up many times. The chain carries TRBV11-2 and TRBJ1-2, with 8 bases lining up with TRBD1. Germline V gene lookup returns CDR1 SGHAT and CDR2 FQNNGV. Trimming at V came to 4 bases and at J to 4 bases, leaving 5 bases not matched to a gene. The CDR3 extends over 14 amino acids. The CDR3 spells CASSSGQGGYGYTF. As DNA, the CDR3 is TGTGCCAGCAGCTCTGGACAGGGCGGCTATGGCTACACCTTC.

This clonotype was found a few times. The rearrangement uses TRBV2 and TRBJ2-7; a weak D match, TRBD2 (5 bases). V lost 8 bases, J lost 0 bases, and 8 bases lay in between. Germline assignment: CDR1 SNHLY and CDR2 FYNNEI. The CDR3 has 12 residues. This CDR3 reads CASSGNSYEQYF. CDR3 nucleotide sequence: TGTGCCAGCTCGGGGAACTCCTACGAGCAGTACTTC.

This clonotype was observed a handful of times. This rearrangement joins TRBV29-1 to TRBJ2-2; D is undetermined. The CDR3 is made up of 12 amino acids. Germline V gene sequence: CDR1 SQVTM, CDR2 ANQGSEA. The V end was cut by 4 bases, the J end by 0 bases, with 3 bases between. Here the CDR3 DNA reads TGCAGCGTTGCGGCGAACACCGGGGAGCTGTTTTTT. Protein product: CSVAANTGELFF.

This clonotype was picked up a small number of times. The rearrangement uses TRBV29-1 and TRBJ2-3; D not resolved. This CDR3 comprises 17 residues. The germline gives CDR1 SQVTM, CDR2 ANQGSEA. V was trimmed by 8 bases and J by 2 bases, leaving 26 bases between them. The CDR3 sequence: CSYAGVSSPGYTDTQYF. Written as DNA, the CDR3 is TGCAGCTATGCCGGTGTGAGTTCCCCAGGCTACACAGATACGCAGTATTTT.

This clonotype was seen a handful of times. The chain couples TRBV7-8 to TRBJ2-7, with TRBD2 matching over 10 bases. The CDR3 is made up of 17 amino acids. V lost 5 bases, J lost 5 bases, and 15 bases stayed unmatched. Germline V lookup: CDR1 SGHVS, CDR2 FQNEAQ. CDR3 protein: CASSRGWASGGTDEQYF. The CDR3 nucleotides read TGTGCCAGCAGCAGGGGTTGGGCTAGCGGGGGAACGGACGAGCAGTACTTC.

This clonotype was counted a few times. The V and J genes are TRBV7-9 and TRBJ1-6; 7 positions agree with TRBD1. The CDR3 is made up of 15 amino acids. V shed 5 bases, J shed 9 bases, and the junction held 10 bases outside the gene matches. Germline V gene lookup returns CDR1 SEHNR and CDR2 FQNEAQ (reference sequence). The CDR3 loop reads CASSRERQGASPLHF. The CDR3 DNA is TGTGCCAGCAGCCGAGAAAGACAGGGCGCTTCACCCCTCCACTTT.

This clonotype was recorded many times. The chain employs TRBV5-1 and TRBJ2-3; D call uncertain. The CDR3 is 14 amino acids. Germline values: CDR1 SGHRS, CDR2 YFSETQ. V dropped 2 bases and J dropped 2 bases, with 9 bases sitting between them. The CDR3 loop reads CASSFGQDTDTQYF. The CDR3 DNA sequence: TGCGCCAGCAGCTTCGGGCAGGACACAGATACGCAGTATTTT. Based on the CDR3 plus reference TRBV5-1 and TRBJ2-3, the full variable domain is KAGVTQTPRYLIKTRGQQVTLSCSPISGHRSVSWYQQTPGQGLQFLFEYFSETQRNKGNFPGRFSGRQFSNSRSEMNVSTLELGDSALYLCASSFGQDTDTQYFGPGTRLTVL.

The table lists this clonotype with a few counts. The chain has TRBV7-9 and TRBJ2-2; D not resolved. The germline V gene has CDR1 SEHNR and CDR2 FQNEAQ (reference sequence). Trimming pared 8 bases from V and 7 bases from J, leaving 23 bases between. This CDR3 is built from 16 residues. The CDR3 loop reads CASGSAAVVGVGELFF. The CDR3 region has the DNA TGTGCCAGCGGCTCGGCGGCGGTGGTCGGAGTCGGGGAGCTGTTTTTT.

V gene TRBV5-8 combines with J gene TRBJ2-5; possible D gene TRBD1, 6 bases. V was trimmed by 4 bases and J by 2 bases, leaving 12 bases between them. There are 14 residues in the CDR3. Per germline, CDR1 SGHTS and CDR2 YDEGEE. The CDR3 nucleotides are TGTGCCAGCAGCAGTTGGACAGTACAAGAGACCCAGTACTTC. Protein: CASSSWTVQETQYF. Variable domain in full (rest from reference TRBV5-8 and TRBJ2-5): EAGVTQSPTHLIKTRGQQATLRCSPISGHTSVYWYQQALGLGLQFLLWYDEGEERNRGNFPPRFSGRQFPNYSSELNVNALELEDSALYLCASSSWTVQETQYFGPGTRLLVL.

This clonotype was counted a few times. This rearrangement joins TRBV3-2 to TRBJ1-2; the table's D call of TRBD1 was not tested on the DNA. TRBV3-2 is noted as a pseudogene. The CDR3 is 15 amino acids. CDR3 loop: CASSKGTTGIHGYTF. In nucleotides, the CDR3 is TGTGCCAGCAGCAAAGGGACGACAGGGATCCATGGCTACACCTTC.

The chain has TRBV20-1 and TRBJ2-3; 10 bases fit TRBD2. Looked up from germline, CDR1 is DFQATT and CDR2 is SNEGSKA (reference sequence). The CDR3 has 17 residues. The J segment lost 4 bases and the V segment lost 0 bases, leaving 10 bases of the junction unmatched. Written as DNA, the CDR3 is TGCAGTGCTAGAGATCGAAACCGTCTAGCGGGAGCAGATACGCAGTATTTT. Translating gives CSARDRNRLAGADTQYF.

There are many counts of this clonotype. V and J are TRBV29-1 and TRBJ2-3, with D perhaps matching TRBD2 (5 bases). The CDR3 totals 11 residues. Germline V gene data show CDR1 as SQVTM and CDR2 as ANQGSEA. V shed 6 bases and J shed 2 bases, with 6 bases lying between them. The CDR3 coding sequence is TGCAGCGTCCGGGACACAGATACGCAGTATTTT. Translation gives CSVRDTDTQYF.

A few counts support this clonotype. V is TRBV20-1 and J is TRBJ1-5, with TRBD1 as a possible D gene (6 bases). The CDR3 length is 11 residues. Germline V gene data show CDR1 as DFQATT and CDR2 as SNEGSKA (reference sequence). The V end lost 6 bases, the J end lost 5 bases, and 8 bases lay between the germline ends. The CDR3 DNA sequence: TGCAGTGCCAGGACAGATCAGCCCCAGCATTTT. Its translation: CSARTDQPQHF.

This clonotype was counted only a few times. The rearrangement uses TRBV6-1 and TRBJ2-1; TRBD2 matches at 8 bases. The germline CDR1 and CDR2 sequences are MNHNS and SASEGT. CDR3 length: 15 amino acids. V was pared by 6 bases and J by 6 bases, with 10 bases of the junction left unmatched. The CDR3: CASRLDRGGINEQFF. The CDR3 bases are TGTGCCAGCAGGCTGGACCGGGGGGGCATCAATGAGCAGTTCTTC.

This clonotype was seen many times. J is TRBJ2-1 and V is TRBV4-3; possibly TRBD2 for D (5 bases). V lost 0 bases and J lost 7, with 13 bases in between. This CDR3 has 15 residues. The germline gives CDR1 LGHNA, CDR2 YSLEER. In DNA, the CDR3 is TGCGCCAGCAGCCAAGATCGAGCTAGCTGGAATGAGCAGTTCTTC. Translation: CASSQDRASWNEQFF.

CDR3 coding DNA: TGTGCCAGCAGCCCTCGGGACAACCCAAACATTCAGTACTTC. Its translation: CASSPRDNPNIQYF. The chain has TRBV7-2 and TRBJ2-4, with TRBD1 as a possible D gene (6 bases). V lost 5 bases and J 6 bases, leaving 14 bases between the germline ends. Per germline, CDR1 SGHTA and CDR2 FQGNSA. CDR3 length equals 14 residues.

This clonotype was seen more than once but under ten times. DNA of the CDR3: TGTGCCAGCAGCGTAGCTACTAGCGGGCCCCAAGAGACCCAGTACTTC. This translates into CASSVATSGPQETQYF. This chain connects TRBV9 to TRBJ2-5, with 9 positions matching TRBD2. Looked up from germline, CDR1 is SGDLS and CDR2 is YYNGEE. The junction had 4 bases not matched to a gene; V was cut back by 0 bases and J by 1 base. The CDR3 sequence is 16 residues long.

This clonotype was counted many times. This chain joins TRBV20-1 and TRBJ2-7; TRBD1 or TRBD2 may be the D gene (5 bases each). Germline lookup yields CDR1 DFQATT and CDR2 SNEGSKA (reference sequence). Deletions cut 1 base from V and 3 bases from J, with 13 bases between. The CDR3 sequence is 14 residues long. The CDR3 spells CSARGDGRDYEQYF. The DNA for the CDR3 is TGCAGTGCTAGAGGGGACGGCCGAGACTACGAGCAGTACTTC.

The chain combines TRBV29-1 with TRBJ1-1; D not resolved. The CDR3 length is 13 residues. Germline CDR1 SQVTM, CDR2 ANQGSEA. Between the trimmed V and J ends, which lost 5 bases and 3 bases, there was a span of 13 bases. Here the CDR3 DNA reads TGCAGCGTTTCTCGGACCCTGGACACTGAAGCTTTCTTT. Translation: CSVSRTLDTEAFF. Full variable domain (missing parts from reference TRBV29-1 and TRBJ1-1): SAVISQKPSRDICQRGTSLTIQCQVDSQVTMMFWYRQQPGQSLTLIATANQGSEATYESGFVIDKFPISRPNLTFSTLTVSNMSPEDSSIYLCSVSRTLDTEAFFGQGTRLTVV.

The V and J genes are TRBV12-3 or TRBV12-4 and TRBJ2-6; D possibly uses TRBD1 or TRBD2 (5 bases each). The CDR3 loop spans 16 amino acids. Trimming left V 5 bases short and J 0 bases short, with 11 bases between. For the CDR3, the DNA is TGTGCCAGCAGTGCCTCAGGGAGCTCTGGGGCCAACGTCCTGACTTTC. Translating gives CASSASGSSGANVLTF.

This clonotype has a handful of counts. The CDR3 sequence is CASSFDPRTISQETQYF. In DNA form, the CDR3 reads TGTGCCAGCAGCTTTGACCCCAGGACTATTTCGCAAGAGACCCAGTACTTC. This chain uses TRBV7-9 with TRBJ2-5; TRBD2 might be the D (6 bases). This CDR3 is built from 17 residues. V lost 3 bases to trimming and J lost 2 bases, with 19 bases between them. Germline V gene data show CDR1 as SEHNR and CDR2 as FQNEAQ (reference sequence).